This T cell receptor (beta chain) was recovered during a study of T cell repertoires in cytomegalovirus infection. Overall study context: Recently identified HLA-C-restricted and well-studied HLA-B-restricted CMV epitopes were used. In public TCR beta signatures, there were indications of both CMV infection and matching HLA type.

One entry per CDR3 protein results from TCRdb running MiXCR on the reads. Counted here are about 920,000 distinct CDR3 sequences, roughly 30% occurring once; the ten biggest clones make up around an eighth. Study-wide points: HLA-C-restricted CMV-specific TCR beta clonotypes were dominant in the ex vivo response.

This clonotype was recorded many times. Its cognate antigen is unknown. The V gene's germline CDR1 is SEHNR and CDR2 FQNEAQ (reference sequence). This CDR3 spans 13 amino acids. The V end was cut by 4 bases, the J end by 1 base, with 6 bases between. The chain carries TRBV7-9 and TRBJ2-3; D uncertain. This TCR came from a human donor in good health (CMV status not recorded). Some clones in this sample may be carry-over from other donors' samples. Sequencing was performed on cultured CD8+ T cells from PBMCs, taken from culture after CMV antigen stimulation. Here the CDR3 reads CASSSPGTDTQYF. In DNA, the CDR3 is TGTGCCAGCAGCTCTCCTGGCACAGATACGCAGTATTTT.